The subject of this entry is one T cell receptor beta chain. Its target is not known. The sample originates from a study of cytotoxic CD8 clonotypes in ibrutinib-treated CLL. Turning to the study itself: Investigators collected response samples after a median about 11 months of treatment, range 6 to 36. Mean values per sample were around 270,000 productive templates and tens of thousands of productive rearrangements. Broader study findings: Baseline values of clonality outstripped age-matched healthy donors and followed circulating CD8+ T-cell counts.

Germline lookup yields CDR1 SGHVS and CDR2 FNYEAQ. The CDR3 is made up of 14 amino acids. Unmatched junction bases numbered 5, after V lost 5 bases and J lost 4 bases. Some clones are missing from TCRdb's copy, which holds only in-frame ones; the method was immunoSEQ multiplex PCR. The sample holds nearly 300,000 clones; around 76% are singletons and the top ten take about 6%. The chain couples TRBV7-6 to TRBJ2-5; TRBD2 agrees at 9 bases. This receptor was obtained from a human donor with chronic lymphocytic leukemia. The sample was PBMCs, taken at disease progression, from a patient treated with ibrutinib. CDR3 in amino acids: CASSALAGVETQYF. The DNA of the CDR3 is TGTGCCAGCAGCGCCTTAGCGGGAGTAGAGACCCAGTACTTC. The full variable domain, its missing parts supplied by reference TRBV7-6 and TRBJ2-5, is GAGVSQSPRYKVTKRGQDVALRCDPISGHVSLYWYRQALGQGPEFLTYFNYEAQQDKSGLPNDRFSAERPEGSISTLTIQRTEQRDSAMYRCASSALAGVETQYFGPGTRLLVL.